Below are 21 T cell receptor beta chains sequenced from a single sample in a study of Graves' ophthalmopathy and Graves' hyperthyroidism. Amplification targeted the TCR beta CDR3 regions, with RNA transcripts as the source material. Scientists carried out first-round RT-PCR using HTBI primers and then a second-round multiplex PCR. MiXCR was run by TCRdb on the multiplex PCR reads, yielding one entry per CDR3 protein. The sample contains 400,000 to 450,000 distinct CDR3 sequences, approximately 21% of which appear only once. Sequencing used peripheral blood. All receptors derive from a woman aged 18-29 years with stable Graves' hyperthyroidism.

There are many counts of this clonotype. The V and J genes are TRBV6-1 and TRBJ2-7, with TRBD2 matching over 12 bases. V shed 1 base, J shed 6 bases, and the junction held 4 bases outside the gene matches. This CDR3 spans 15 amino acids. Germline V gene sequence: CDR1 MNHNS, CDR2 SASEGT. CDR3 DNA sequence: TGTGCCAGCAGTGAAGGCGGACTAGCGGGACTCGAGCAGTACTTC. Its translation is CASSEGGLAGLEQYF.

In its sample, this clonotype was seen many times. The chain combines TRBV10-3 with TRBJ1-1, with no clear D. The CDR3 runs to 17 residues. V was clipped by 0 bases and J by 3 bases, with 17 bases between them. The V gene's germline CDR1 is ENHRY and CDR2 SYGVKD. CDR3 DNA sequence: TGTGCCATCAGTGAGTCTTATGCCAACGAGGGTGACACTGAAGCTTTCTTT. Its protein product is CAISESYANEGDTEAFF.

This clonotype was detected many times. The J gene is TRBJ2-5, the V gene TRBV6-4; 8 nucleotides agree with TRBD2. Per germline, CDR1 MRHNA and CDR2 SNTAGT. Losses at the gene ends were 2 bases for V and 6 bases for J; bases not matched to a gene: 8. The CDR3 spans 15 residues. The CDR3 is CASSDTTSGSQTQYF. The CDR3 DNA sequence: TGTGCCAGCAGTGACACTACTAGCGGATCCCAGACCCAGTACTTC.

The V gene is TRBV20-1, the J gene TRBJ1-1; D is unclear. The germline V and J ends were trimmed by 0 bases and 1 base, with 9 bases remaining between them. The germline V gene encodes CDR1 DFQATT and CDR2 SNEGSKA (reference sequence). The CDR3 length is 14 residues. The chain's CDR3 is CSARDRRWNTEAFF. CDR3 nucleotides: TGCAGTGCTAGAGATCGGCGGTGGAACACTGAAGCTTTCTTT.

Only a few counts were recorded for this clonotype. The CDR3 loop reads CASSLLQGAPYEQYF. The DNA of the CDR3 is TGTGCCAGCAGTTTACTTCAGGGGGCCCCTTACGAGCAGTACTTC. The rearrangement joins TRBV28 to TRBJ2-7; 8 bases are shared with TRBD1. J was trimmed by 4 bases and V by 2 bases; bases with no gene match: 7. The CDR3 runs 15 residues. Germline-derived CDR1 and CDR2 are MDHEN and SYDVKM.

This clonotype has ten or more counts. The CDR3 coding sequence is TGCGCCAGCAGCCAAGGGACAGGGGCCGTATACGAGCAGTACTTC. Protein sequence: CASSQGTGAVYEQYF. The chain combines TRBV4-3 with TRBJ2-7; TRBD1 matches 9 bases. Losses at the gene ends were 1 base for V and 4 bases for J; bases not matched to a gene: 5. This CDR3 has 15 residues. Germline V CDR1 and CDR2: LGHNA, YSLEER.

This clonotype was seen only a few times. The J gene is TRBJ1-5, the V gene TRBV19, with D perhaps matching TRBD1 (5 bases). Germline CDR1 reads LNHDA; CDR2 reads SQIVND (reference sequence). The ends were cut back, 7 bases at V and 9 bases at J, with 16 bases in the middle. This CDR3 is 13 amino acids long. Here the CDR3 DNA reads TGTGCCAGTACTCCCCAGGGCCGGCGGCCCCAGCATTTT. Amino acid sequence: CASTPQGRRPQHF.

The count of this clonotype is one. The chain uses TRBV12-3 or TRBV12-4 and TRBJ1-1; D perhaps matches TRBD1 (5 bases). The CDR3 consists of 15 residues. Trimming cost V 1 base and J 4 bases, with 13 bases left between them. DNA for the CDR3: TGTGCCAGCAGTTTAGGGAGGGGCAGGTTCACTGAAGCTTTCTTT. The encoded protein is CASSLGRGRFTEAFF.

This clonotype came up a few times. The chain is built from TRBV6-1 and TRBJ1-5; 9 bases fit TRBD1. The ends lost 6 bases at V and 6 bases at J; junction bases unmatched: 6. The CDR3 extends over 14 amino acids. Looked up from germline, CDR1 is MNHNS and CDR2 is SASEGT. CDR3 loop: CASRGDREIQPQHF. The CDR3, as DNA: TGTGCCAGCAGGGGGGACAGGGAAATTCAGCCCCAGCATTTT.

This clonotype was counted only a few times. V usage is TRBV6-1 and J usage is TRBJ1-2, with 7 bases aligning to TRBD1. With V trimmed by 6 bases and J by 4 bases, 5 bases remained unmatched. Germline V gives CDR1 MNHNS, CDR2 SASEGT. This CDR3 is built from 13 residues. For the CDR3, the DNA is TGTGCCAGCAGAGACAGGGTGGGCTATGGCTACACCTTC. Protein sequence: CASRDRVGYGYTF.

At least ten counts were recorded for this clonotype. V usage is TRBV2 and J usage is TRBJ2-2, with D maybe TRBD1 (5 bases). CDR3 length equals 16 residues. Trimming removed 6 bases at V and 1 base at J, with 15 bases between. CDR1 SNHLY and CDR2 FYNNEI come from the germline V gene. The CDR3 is CASRKGAQGNTGELFF. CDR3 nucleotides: TGTGCCAGCAGGAAGGGCGCGCAGGGGAACACCGGGGAGCTGTTTTTT. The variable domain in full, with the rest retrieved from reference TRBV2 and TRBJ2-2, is EPEVTQTPSHQVTQMGQEVILRCVPISNHLYFYWYRQILGQKVEFLVSFYNNEISEKSEIFDDQFSVERPDGSNFTLKIRSTKLEDSAMYFCASRKGAQGNTGELFFGEGSRLTVL.

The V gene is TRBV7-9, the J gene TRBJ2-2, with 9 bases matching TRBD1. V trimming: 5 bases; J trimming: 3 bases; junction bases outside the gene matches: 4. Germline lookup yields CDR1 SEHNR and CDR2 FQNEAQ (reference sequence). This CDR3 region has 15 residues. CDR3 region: CASSPGTGYTGELFF. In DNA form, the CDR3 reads TGTGCCAGCAGCCCCGGGACAGGGTACACCGGGGAGCTGTTTTTT. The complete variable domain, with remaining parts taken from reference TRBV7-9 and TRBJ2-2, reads DTGVSQNPRHKITKRGQNVTFRCDPISEHNRLYWYRQTLGQGPEFLTYFQNEAQLEKSRLLSDRFSAERPKGSFSTLEIQRTEQGDSAMYLCASSPGTGYTGELFFGEGSRLTVL.

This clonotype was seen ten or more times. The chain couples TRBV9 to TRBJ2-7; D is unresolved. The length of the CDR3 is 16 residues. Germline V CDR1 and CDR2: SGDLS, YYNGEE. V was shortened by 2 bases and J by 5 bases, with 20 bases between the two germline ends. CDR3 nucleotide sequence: TGTGCCAGCAGCGTGGGGAACAGTTTACTATTCAACGAGCAGTACTTC. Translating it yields CASSVGNSLLFNEQYF.

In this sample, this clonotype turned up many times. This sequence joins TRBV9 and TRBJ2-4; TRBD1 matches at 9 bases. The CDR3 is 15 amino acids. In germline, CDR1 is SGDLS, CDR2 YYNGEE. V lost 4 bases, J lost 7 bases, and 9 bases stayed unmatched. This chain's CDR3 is CASSFRTGVGNIQYF. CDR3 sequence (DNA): TGTGCCAGCAGCTTTCGGACAGGGGTGGGGAACATTCAGTACTTC.

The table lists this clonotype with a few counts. Here the CDR3 reads CASSPREHSGRAPETQYF. The DNA for the CDR3 is TGTGCCAGCAGCCCCAGGGAGCATAGCGGGAGGGCCCCTGAGACCCAGTACTTC. The rearrangement uses TRBV27 and TRBJ2-5, with 11 nucleotides matching TRBD2. Unmatched junction bases numbered 17, after V lost 6 bases and J lost 5 bases. Germline CDR1 reads MNHEY; CDR2 reads SMNVEV (reference sequence). The CDR3 is 18 residues long.

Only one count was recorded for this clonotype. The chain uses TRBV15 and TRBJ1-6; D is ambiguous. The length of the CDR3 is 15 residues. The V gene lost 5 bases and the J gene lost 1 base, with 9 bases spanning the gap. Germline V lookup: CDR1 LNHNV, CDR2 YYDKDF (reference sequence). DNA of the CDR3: TGTGCCACCAGCTACCTGGGTTCCTATAATTCACCCCTCCACTTT. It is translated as CATSYLGSYNSPLHF.

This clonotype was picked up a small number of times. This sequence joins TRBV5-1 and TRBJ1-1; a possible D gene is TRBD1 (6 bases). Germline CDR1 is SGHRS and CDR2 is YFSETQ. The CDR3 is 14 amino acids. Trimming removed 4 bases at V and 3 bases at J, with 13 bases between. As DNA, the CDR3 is TGCGCCAGCAGCGCCTACAGGGTTGACACTGAAGCTTTCTTT. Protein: CASSAYRVDTEAFF.

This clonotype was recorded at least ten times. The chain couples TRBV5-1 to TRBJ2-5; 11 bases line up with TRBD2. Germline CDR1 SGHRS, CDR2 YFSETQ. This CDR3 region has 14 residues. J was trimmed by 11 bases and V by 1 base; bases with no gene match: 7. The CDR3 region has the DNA TGCGCCAGCAGCTTGACTAGCGGGAGTATAGAACAGTACTTC. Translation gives CASSLTSGSIEQYF.

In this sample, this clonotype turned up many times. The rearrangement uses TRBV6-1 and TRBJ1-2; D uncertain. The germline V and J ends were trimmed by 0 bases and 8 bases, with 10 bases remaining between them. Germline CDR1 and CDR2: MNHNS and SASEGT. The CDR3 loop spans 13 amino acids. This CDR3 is CASSEAWILGYTF. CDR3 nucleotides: TGTGCCAGCAGTGAAGCGTGGATCCTAGGCTACACCTTC.

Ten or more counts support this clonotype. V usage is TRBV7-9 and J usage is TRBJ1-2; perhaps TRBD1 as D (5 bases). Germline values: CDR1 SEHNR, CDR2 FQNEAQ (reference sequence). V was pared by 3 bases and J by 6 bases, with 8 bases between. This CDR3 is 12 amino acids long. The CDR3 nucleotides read TGTGCCAGCAGCTTCCGGGACCATGGCTACACCTTC. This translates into CASSFRDHGYTF.

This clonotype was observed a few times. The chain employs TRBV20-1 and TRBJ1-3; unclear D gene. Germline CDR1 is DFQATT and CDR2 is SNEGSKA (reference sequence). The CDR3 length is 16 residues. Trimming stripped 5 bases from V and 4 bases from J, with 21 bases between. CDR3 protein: CSAPSPSISPGNTIYF. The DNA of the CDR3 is TGCAGTGCTCCCTCCCCGAGTATATCTCCCGGAAACACCATATATTTT.